One sample yielded the 20 T cell receptor beta chains listed below, sequenced in a study of blood T cells in healthy people across ages. Primed by a sample-barcoded 5' primer and a J-beta primer mix, a second PCR proceeded for 7 to 11 cycles. Each CDR3 protein gets one entry after TCRdb re-called the 5' RACE reads with MiXCR. The sample yields approximately 1.5 million distinct CDR3 sequences, roughly 43% seen once. The specimen was blood. Receptor source: a woman aged 18-35 years in good health.

This chain connects TRBV20-1 to TRBJ2-5; TRBD2 is a possible D gene (6 bases). CDR3 length equals 15 residues. V gave up 1 base and J gave up 7 bases, with 19 bases separating them. CDR1 DFQATT and CDR2 SNEGSKA come from the germline V gene (reference sequence). As DNA, the CDR3 is TGCAGTGCTAGAGCCGGGACTTCCTCCAGAGGGACCCAGTACTTC. The encoded protein is CSARAGTSSRGTQYF.

J is TRBJ1-5 and V is TRBV4-3, with 11 bases lining up with TRBD1. The CDR3 runs to 14 residues. Germline CDR1 and CDR2: LGHNA and YSLEER. The junction had 4 bases not matched to a gene; V was cut back by 3 bases and J by 9 bases. CDR3 in amino acids: CASSQGQGVRPQHF. In DNA, the CDR3 is TGCGCCAGCAGCCAGGGACAGGGGGTGCGGCCCCAGCATTTT.

The V gene is TRBV29-1, the J gene TRBJ1-1; the D is unclear. The CDR3 sequence is 10 residues long. V lost 7 bases to trimming and J lost 4 bases, with 7 bases between them. The germline gives CDR1 SQVTM, CDR2 ANQGSEA. CDR3: CSGRGTEAFF. In DNA form, the CDR3 reads TGCAGCGGTCGAGGCACTGAAGCTTTCTTT. Based on the CDR3 plus reference TRBV29-1 and TRBJ1-1, the full variable domain is SAVISQKPSRDICQRGTSLTIQCQVDSQVTMMFWYRQQPGQSLTLIATANQGSEATYESGFVIDKFPISRPNLTFSTLTVSNMSPEDSSIYLCSGRGTEAFFGQGTRLTVV.

This clonotype was detected only a few times. The genes are TRBV7-2 and TRBJ1-4; no definite D call. Looked up from germline, CDR1 is SGHTA and CDR2 is FQGNSA. Trimming took off 1 base at V and 0 bases at J, with 6 bases between the two ends. There are 15 residues in the CDR3. The DNA of the CDR3 is TGTGCCAGCAGCTTAGAATCAGCAACTAATGAAAAACTGTTTTTT. Its translation is CASSLESATNEKLFF.

The chain has TRBV12-3 or TRBV12-4 and TRBJ1-1, with 12 bases aligning to TRBD1. V was clipped by 7 bases and J by 1 base; unmatched bases: 7. The CDR3 length is 16 residues. The CDR3 here is CASTAGTGGGNTEAFF. The CDR3 DNA reads as TGTGCCAGCACCGCCGGGACAGGGGGCGGGAACACTGAAGCTTTCTTT.

As regards this clonotype: At one boundary the junction diverges from the germline segment, which might be a read error. The chain is built from TRBV28 and TRBJ2-3; D unclear. The germline V gene encodes CDR1 MDHEN and CDR2 SYDVKM. The CDR3 consists of 15 residues. The CDR3 protein is CASSRPRGNTNTQYF. The CDR3 DNA is TGTGCCAGCAGCCGGCCCAGAGGAAACACAAATACGCAGTATTTT.

The table lists this clonotype with many counts. The chain couples TRBV7-8 to TRBJ1-2; D not certain. CDR3 size: 14 residues. Germline lookup yields CDR1 SGHVS and CDR2 FQNEAQ. Trimming cost V 1 base and J 1 base, with 7 bases left between them. CDR3 sequence reads: CASSLVASNYGYTF. The CDR3, as DNA: TGTGCCAGCAGCTTAGTGGCAAGTAACTATGGCTACACCTTC.

The chain has TRBV20-1 and TRBJ1-1; the D gene is possibly TRBD1 (5 bases). V lost 0 bases to trimming and J lost 6 bases, with 23 bases between them. Germline CDR1 DFQATT, CDR2 SNEGSKA (reference sequence). The CDR3 is 17 residues long. The CDR3 coding sequence is TGCAGTGCTAGAGATCCGAGGGGTTACGGGGGGAGCGCTGAAGCTTTCTTT. It translates to CSARDPRGYGGSAEAFF.

V gene TRBV28 combines with J gene TRBJ2-7; tentative D call: TRBD2 (6 bases). Germline-derived CDR1 and CDR2 are MDHEN and SYDVKM. The CDR3 sequence is 17 residues long. The V and J ends lost 5 bases and 2 bases respectively, with 22 bases between them. For the CDR3, the DNA is TGTGCCAGCAGTGGACTTCGGGAGCGCGGAGGTCCCTACGAGCAGTACTTC. Residues: CASSGLRERGGPYEQYF.

This chain links TRBV20-1 with TRBJ1-4; unclear D gene. Germline-derived CDR1 and CDR2 are DFQATT and SNEGSKA (reference sequence). The V and J ends lost 5 bases and 8 bases respectively, with 15 bases between them. This CDR3 comprises 13 residues. The CDR3 sequence: CSAVESLNEKLFF. Written as DNA, the CDR3 is TGCAGTGCTGTCGAAAGCCTAAACGAAAAACTGTTTTTT.

This clonotype was counted a few times. The rearrangement uses TRBV11-2 and TRBJ2-1, with D perhaps matching TRBD2 (6 bases). Trimming removed 1 base at V and 5 bases at J, with 18 bases between. CDR3 length: 17 amino acids. The germline V gene encodes CDR1 SGHAT and CDR2 FQNNGV. This CDR3 is CASSLGWVAARNNEQFF. CDR3 nucleotides: TGTGCCAGCAGCTTAGGATGGGTAGCGGCGAGAAACAATGAGCAGTTCTTC.

This clonotype was detected ten times or more. The chain recombines TRBV29-1 with TRBJ1-1; unclear D gene. The ends were cut back, 2 bases at V and 0 bases at J, with 7 bases in the middle. Germline lookup yields CDR1 SQVTM and CDR2 ANQGSEA. The CDR3 has 13 residues. DNA of the CDR3: TGCAGCGTTGAAACAGTCTTGAACACTGAAGCTTTCTTT. Its translation: CSVETVLNTEAFF.

The V call is TRBV4-1, the J call TRBJ2-2; D possibly corresponds to TRBD1 (6 bases). V lost 0 bases and J 6 bases, leaving 14 bases between the germline ends. This CDR3 has 16 residues. Germline loops: CDR1 MGHRA, CDR2 YSYEKL. The CDR3 DNA is TGCGCCAGCAGCCAAGAGGCGGCAGGGGTTCCCGGGGAGCTGTTTTTT. This translates into CASSQEAAGVPGELFF.

V and J are TRBV7-2 and TRBJ2-3; either TRBD1 or TRBD2 may fit D (5 bases each). The CDR3 has 15 residues. Germline CDR1 is SGHTA and CDR2 is FQGNSA. The V gene lost 3 bases and the J gene lost 4 bases, with 14 bases spanning the gap. CDR3 nucleotides: TGTGCCAGCAGCTTCTCAGGGTTGGAGGCAGATACGCAGTATTTT. It is translated as CASSFSGLEADTQYF. Supplemented by reference TRBV7-2 and TRBJ2-3, the full variable domain reads GAGVSQSPSNKVTEKGKDVELRCDPISGHTALYWYRQSLGQGLEFLIYFQGNSAPDKSGLPSDRFSAERTGGSVSTLTIQRTQQEDSAVYLCASSFSGLEADTQYFGPGTRLTVL.

The chain couples TRBV4-3 to TRBJ2-5; perhaps TRBD2 as D (5 bases). Germline CDR1 LGHNA, CDR2 YSLEER. There are 15 residues in the CDR3. Trimming left V 1 base short and J 11 bases short, with 20 bases between. The CDR3 loop reads CASSQGGESGDEQYF. In nucleotides, the CDR3 is TGCGCCAGCAGCCAAGGTGGGGAGTCGGGCGATGAGCAGTACTTC.

As to this clonotype: At one of its ends the junction is not consistent with the germline gene, which may arise from a read error. The chain joins TRBV7-2 to TRBJ1-5; D possibly corresponds to TRBD1 (5 bases). In germline, CDR1 is SGHTA, CDR2 FQGNSA. The CDR3 totals 15 residues. The CDR3 nucleotides are TGTGTCAGCAGACTCGACAGCTATAGCAATCAGCCCCAGCATTTT. It is translated as CVSRLDSYSNQPQHF.

This clonotype came up a few times. The chain combines TRBV3-1 with TRBJ1-1; a weak D match, TRBD1 (5 bases). The CDR3 extends over 12 amino acids. Germline CDR1 and CDR2: LGHDT and YNNKEL (reference sequence). Between the trimmed V and J ends, which lost 8 bases and 2 bases, there was a span of 9 bases. CDR3 loop: CASAGINTEAFF. DNA of the CDR3: TGTGCCAGCGCAGGGATTAACACTGAAGCTTTCTTT. Full variable domain (rest looked up from reference TRBV3-1 and TRBJ1-1): DTAVSQTPKYLVTQMGNDKSIKCEQNLGHDTMYWYKQDSKKFLKIMFSYNNKELIINETVPNRFSPKSPDKAHLNLHINSLELGDSAVYFCASAGINTEAFFGQGTRLTVV.

The sample holds a few counts of this clonotype. The CDR3 protein is CASSYRGLAGAVYNEQFF. In nucleotides, the CDR3 is TGTGCCAGCAGTTACCGCGGACTAGCGGGAGCCGTTTACAATGAGCAGTTCTTC. The chain uses TRBV6-2 or TRBV6-3 and TRBJ2-1, with TRBD2 matching 13 bases. The CDR3 runs 18 residues. The germline V gene has CDR1 MNHEY and CDR2 SVGEGT. Germline trimming cut 2 bases from V and 4 bases from J; bases unmatched to any gene: 8.

This sequence joins TRBV7-9 and TRBJ1-6; perhaps TRBD1 as D (6 bases). CDR1 SEHNR and CDR2 FQNEAQ come from the germline V gene (reference sequence). The CDR3 contains 17 residues. V was shortened by 5 bases and J by 4 bases, with 18 bases between the two germline ends. This chain's CDR3 is CASSLRDKSSYNSPLHF. CDR3 DNA sequence: TGTGCCAGCAGCCTGAGGGACAAGAGTTCTTATAATTCACCCCTCCACTTT.

The rearrangement links TRBV9 to TRBJ2-3; a weak D match, TRBD2 (6 bases). Trimming took 0 bases from V and 2 from J, leaving 13 bases between them. The CDR3 has 16 residues. Germline lookup yields CDR1 SGDLS and CDR2 YYNGEE. DNA of the CDR3: TGTGCCAGCAGCGTAGGCCCCGGAGGGGCCACAGATACGCAGTATTTT. Translation: CASSVGPGGATDTQYF.